This is a list of T cell receptor beta chains from one sample in a study of cytomegalovirus exposure and HLA in healthy donors. Here immunoSEQ multiplex PCR was the method, and the copy in TCRdb shows in-frame clones only, minus some. The sample contains some 180,000 clones, approximately 79% of which appear only once. The sequencing input was PBMCs. Source of these receptors: a woman aged 30 to 39 in good health and CMV-seropositive. Both conserved end residues are part of each CDR3. A D gene is named only where the DNA matches it firmly. Clone sizes are given selectively: once, few, many, or a class where the clone is expanded.

TRBJ2-7 TRBV6-6 TRBD1 many TGTGCCAGCGGAAGGCAAACACAGGGGGCGGGTGAGCAGTACTTC CASGRQTQGAGEQYF
TRBJ2-3 TRBV5-4 TRBD2 NA TGTGCCAGCAGCTTGGGTGCGGGAGGGGTCACAGATACGCAGTATTTT CASSLGAGGVTDTQYF
TRBJ2-1 TRBV12-2 NA few TGTGCAAGTCGCTTAGGTGGGGCGTGCTGCAATGAGCAGTTCTTC CASRLGGACCNEQFF
TRBJ2-2 TRBV11-2 TRBD2 NA TGTGCCAGCAGCGCCGCGGGGGGGCATGGCACCGGGGAGCTGTTTTTT CASSAAGGHGTGELFF
TRBJ2-7 TRBV7-6 TRBD2 NA TGTGCCAGCAGCCTTACCCTCGGACTAGCGGGAGGCGAGCAGTACTTC CASSLTLGLAGGEQYF
TRBJ2-2 TRBV5-8 NA NA TGTGCCAGCTTCCCACCGGCTAATATGCAGGGGAGATGGGACACCGGGGAGCTGTTTTTT CASFPPANMQGRWDTGELFF
TRBJ2-7 TRBV6-1 NA NA TGTGCCAGCAGGGAGGGCTCCTACGAGCAGTACTTC CASREGSYEQYF
TRBJ1-1 TRBV5-6 TRBD1 NA TGTGCCAGCAGCAACGGACAGGTGATCACTGAAGCTTTCTTT CASSNGQVITEAFF
TRBJ1-5 TRBV15 NA few TGTGCCACCGCTTCAGGGGTCTCTAGCAATCAGCCCCAGCATTTT CATASGVSSNQPQHF
TRBJ2-6 TRBV5-1 TRBD2 NA TGCGCCAGCAGCCGGGGAGGGTCTTCTGGGGCCAACGTCCTGACTTTC CASSRGGSSGANVLTF
TRBJ2-4 TRBV7-2 NA NA TGTGCCAGCAGCGACCGAACAGGGGGGGTAGCCAAAAACATTCAGTACTTC CASSDRTGGVAKNIQYF
TRBJ1-5 TRBV6-5 TRBD1 NA TGTGCCAGCAGTTCTGTGGCGGGACAGGGGGGTAGGCCCCAGCATTTT CASSSVAGQGGRPQHF